The 29 T cell receptor beta chains given below trace back to one sample, sequenced in a study of T cells expressing NK-cell markers. TCRdb reprocessed the 5' RACE reads, with one entry per CDR3 protein and no DNA. The listing records some 150,000 distinct CDR3 sequences. Sequenced material: blood T cells: a sorted CD56 or NKG2C T cell subset, CD4+ or CD8+ T cells, or bulk PBMC T cells (not recorded which). The receptors were sampled from a man aged 18 to 30 in good health.

The chain links TRBV6-2 or TRBV6-3 to TRBJ2-7; TCRdb's D call, TRBD2, is unchecked because there is no DNA. The CDR3 runs 16 residues. CDR1 is MNHEY, CDR2 SVGEGT, per germline. The CDR3 is CASSSSGAGPSYEQYF.

The CDR3 sequence: CASSELIRGGNYGYTF. This chain uses TRBV25-1 with TRBJ1-2; TCRdb gives TRBD1 as the D gene, but with no DNA this cannot be confirmed. The length of the CDR3 is 16 residues. Germline V CDR1 and CDR2: MGHDK, SYGVNS.

The V call is TRBV12-3 or TRBV12-4, the J call TRBJ2-3; no DNA is available, so the TRBD1 call from TCRdb remains unchecked. CDR3 length equals 16 residues. CDR3 amino acids: CASSSPMAGGADTQYF.

The chain recombines TRBV12-3 or TRBV12-4 with TRBJ2-7; the TCRdb call, TRBD2, lacks DNA for checking. This CDR3 contains 14 residues. CDR3 region: CATASQSARYEQYF.

The rearrangement uses TRBV25-1 and TRBJ1-6; TCRdb reports TRBD1, a call that lacks DNA to check it against. The CDR3 runs to 13 residues. The germline V gene encodes CDR1 MGHDK and CDR2 SYGVNS. The CDR3 reads CASTQGGRSPLHF.

The V and J genes are TRBV20-1 and TRBJ2-3; TCRdb's D call, TRBD2, is unchecked because there is no DNA. The CDR3 is 15 residues long. CDR1 and CDR2 from the germline V gene are DFQATT and SNEGSKA (reference sequence). CDR3 in amino acids: CSARDWDESTDTQYF.

The chain couples TRBV6-5 to TRBJ1-4; TCRdb indicates TRBD1, and absent DNA this call remains unverified. Germline assignment: CDR1 MNHEY and CDR2 SVGAGI. The CDR3 is made up of 15 amino acids. CDR3 loop: CASSSTLSPGEKLFF.

This sequence joins TRBV5-5 and TRBJ1-1. CDR1 is SGHKS and CDR2 is YYEKEE in the germline V gene (reference sequence). The CDR3 runs 14 residues. The CDR3 here is CASSWSRSLGEAFF.

The chain uses TRBV3-1 and TRBJ2-3; absent DNA, TCRdb's TRBD2 call cannot be checked. This CDR3 is 17 amino acids long. Germline V lookup: CDR1 LGHDT, CDR2 YNNKEL (reference sequence). The CDR3 sequence: CASSQEGTSGRRDTQYF.

The CDR3 spells CASSSRTGGNTEAFF. This chain uses TRBV27 with TRBJ1-1; TCRdb picks TRBD1, but there is no DNA to check that call. Germline assignment: CDR1 MNHEY and CDR2 SMNVEV (reference sequence). The CDR3 spans 15 residues.

The chain recombines TRBV6-2 or TRBV6-3 with TRBJ2-1; the D call from TCRdb, TRBD2, cannot be confirmed without DNA. The length of the CDR3 is 13 residues. Germline lookup yields CDR1 MNHEY and CDR2 SVGEGT. The CDR3 protein is CASRDEVEDEQFF.

The chain recombines TRBV27 with TRBJ2-1; TCRdb designates TRBD2, a call that cannot be tested without DNA. Germline assignment: CDR1 MNHEY and CDR2 SMNVEV (reference sequence). This CDR3 spans 15 amino acids. The CDR3: CASSLSAGVFNEQFF.

CDR3: CVIGPGANVLTF. J is TRBJ2-6 and V is TRBV24-1. The CDR3 sequence is 12 residues long. Germline V gene data show CDR1 as KGHDR and CDR2 as SFDVKD.

The chain combines TRBV20-1 with TRBJ2-1; the D call from TCRdb, TRBD1, cannot be confirmed without DNA. This CDR3 region has 13 residues. Germline V gene data show CDR1 as DFQATT and CDR2 as SNEGSKA (reference sequence). The CDR3 sequence: CSALQGAFNEQFF.

V and J are TRBV12-3 or TRBV12-4 and TRBJ1-1. CDR3 size: 14 residues. The CDR3 region is CASSLEALNTEAFF.

V is TRBV25-1 and J is TRBJ1-6; TCRdb designates TRBD1, a call that cannot be tested without DNA. Germline V CDR1 and CDR2: MGHDK, SYGVNS. The CDR3 covers 14 residues. This chain's CDR3 is CASSPSTGHSPLHF.

The V and J genes are TRBV27 and TRBJ2-1; TCRdb's D gene call, TRBD2, goes unchecked for lack of DNA. Germline-derived CDR1 and CDR2 are MNHEY and SMNVEV (reference sequence). The CDR3 contains 16 residues. CDR3 loop: CASSPAPSGSINEQFF.

The rearrangement joins TRBV20-1 to TRBJ2-3. Germline loops: CDR1 DFQATT, CDR2 SNEGSKA (reference sequence). The CDR3 has 14 amino acids. CDR3 region: CSASEVGRWDTQYF.

The chain recombines TRBV11-2 with TRBJ2-1. This CDR3 comprises 16 residues. CDR1 and CDR2 (germline): SGHAT, FQNNGV. This CDR3 is CASSFSNTLSYNEQFF.

The chain couples TRBV30 to TRBJ2-3; the D call of TRBD2 rests on TCRdb alone, since no DNA is present to check it. Per the germline V gene, CDR1 is GTSNPN and CDR2 is SVGIG (reference sequence). The CDR3 sequence is 17 residues long. The CDR3 protein is CAASAGTFSGSTDTQYF.

The V call is TRBV6-5, the J call TRBJ2-5. Germline values: CDR1 MNHEY, CDR2 SVGAGI. The CDR3 is 11 residues long. The CDR3 spells CASTISGTQYF.

The gene calls are TRBV6-2 or TRBV6-3 and TRBJ2-7; TCRdb proposes TRBD2, but this gene call is untestable without DNA. The CDR3 is 15 amino acids. Germline V CDR1 and CDR2: MNHEY, SVGEGT. CDR3 amino acids: CASSYEGSSSYEQYF.

The rearrangement uses TRBV5-1 and TRBJ2-7. Germline CDR1 reads SGHRS; CDR2 reads YFSETQ. The CDR3 is 13 residues long. CDR3 amino acids: CASSLTTRNEQYF.

V is TRBV5-1 and J is TRBJ2-1; the TRBD2 assignment by TCRdb is unverifiable without DNA. Per the germline V gene, CDR1 is SGHRS and CDR2 is YFSETQ. The CDR3 totals 15 residues. Here the CDR3 reads CASSLGLAGDNEQFF. Filled out from reference TRBV5-1 and TRBJ2-1, the complete variable domain reads KAGVTQTPRYLIKTRGQQVTLSCSPISGHRSVSWYQQTPGQGLQFLFEYFSETQRNKGNFPGRFSGRQFSNSRSEMNVSTLELGDSALYLCASSLGLAGDNEQFFGPGTRLTVL.

The chain combines TRBV7-9 with TRBJ2-5; without DNA, the TCRdb call of TRBD1 cannot be checked. Germline CDR1 is SEHNR and CDR2 is FQNEAQ (reference sequence). The CDR3 is made up of 14 amino acids. CDR3 region: CASSRPATGETQYF.

The gene calls are TRBV12-3 or TRBV12-4 and TRBJ2-3; the D call of TRBD2 rests on TCRdb alone, since no DNA is present to check it. This CDR3 is 16 amino acids long. This CDR3 is CASSSGLAGLTDTQYF.

CDR3: CAISESTGGVSDTQYF. V is TRBV10-3 and J is TRBJ2-3; lacking DNA, the TRBD1 call made by TCRdb goes unchecked. There are 16 residues in the CDR3. Germline V gene data show CDR1 as ENHRY and CDR2 as SYGVKD.

V usage is TRBV7-9 and J usage is TRBJ2-6. The V gene's germline CDR1 is SEHNR and CDR2 FQNEAQ (reference sequence). The CDR3 consists of 15 residues. CDR3 amino acids: CASSLAPSGANVLTF.

J is TRBJ1-1 and V is TRBV15; TCRdb returns TRBD1, unconfirmable since there is no DNA. The germline V gene has CDR1 LNHNV and CDR2 YYDKDF (reference sequence). The CDR3 spans 15 residues. This CDR3 reads CATSRDPAGQKEAFF.